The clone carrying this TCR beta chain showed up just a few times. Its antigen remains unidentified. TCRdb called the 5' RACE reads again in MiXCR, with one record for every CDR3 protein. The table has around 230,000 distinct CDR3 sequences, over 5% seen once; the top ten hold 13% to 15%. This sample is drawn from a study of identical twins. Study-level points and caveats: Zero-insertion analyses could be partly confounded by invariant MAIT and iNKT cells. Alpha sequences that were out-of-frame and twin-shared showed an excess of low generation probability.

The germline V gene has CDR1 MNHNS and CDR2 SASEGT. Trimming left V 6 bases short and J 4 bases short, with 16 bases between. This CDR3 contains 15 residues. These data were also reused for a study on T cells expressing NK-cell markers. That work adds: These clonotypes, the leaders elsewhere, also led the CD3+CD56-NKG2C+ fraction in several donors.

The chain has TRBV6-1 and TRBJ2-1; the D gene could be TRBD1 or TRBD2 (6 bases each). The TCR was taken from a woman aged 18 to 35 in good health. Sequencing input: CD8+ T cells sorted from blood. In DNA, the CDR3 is TGTGCCAGCAGCCTCGCCTTAGGGGGGTACAATGAGCAGTTCTTC. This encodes CASSLALGGYNEQFF.